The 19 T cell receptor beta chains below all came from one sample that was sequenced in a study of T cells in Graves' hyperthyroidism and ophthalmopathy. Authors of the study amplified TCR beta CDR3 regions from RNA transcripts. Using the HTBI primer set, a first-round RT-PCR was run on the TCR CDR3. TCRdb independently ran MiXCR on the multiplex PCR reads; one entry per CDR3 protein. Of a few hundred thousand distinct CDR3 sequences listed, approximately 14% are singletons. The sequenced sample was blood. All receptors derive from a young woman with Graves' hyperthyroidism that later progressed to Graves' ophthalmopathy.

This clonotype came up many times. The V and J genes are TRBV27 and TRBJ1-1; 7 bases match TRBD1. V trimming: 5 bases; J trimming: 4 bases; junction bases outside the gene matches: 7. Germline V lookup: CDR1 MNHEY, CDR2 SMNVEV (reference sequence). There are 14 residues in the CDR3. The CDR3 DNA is TGTGCCAGCAGTCAAACAAGGGGGCTCACTGAAGCTTTCTTT. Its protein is CASSQTRGLTEAFF.

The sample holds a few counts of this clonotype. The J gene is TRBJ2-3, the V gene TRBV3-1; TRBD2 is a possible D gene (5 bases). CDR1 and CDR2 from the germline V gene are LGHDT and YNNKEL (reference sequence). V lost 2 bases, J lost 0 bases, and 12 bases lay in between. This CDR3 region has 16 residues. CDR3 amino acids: CASSQYGIPSTDTQYF. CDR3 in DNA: TGTGCCAGCAGCCAATACGGGATACCTAGCACAGATACGCAGTATTTT.

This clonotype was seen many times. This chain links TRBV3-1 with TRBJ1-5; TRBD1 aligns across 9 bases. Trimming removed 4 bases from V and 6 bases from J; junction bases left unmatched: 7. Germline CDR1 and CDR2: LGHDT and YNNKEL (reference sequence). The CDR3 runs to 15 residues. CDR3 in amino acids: CASSRDRAPSQPQHF. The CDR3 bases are TGTGCCAGCAGCCGGGACAGGGCACCGAGTCAGCCCCAGCATTTT.

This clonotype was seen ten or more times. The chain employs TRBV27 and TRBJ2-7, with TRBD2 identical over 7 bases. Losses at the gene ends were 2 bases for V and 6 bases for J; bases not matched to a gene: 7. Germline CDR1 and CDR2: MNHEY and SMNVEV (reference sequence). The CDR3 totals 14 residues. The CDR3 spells CASSLGGEGPEQYF. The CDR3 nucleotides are TGTGCCAGCAGTTTAGGGGGGGAGGGCCCCGAGCAGTACTTC.

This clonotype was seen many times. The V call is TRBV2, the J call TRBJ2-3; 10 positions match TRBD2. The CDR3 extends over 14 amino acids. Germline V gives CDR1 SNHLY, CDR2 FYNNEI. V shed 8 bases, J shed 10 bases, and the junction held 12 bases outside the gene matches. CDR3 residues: CASVRAGGRSPQYF. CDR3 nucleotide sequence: TGTGCCAGCGTTAGAGCGGGGGGGCGGTCTCCGCAGTATTTT.

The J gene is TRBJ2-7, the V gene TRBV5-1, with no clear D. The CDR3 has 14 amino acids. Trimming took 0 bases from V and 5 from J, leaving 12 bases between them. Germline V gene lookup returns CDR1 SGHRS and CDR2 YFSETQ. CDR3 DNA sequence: TGCGCCAGCAGCTTGGCATCCAGGTACCACGAGCAGTACTTC. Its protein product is CASSLASRYHEQYF.

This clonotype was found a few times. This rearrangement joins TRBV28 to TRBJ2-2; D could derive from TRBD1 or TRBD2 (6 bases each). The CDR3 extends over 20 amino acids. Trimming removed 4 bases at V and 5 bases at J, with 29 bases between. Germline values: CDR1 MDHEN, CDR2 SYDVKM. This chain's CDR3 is CASSSANPAKGGTWTGELFF. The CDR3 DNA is TGTGCCAGCAGTTCCGCGAACCCGGCCAAGGGGGGCACGTGGACCGGGGAGCTGTTTTTT.

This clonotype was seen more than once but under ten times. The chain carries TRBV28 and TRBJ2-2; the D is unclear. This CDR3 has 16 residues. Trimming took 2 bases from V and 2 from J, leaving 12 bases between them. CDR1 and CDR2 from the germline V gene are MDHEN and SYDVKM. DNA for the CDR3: TGTGCCAGCAGTTTAGGGGATGAGGTCAACACCGGGGAGCTGTTTTTT. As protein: CASSLGDEVNTGELFF. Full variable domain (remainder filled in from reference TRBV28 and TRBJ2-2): DVKVTQSSRYLVKRTGEKVFLECVQDMDHENMFWYRQDPGLGLRLIYFSYDVKMKEKGDIPEGYSVSREKKERFSLILESASTNQTSMYLCASSLGDEVNTGELFFGEGSRLTVL.

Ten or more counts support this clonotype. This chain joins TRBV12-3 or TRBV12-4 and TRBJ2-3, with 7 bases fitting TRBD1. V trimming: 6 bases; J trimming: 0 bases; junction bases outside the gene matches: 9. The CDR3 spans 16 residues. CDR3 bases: TGTGCCAGCAGGTCCCCCGGGACAGCTAGCACAGATACGCAGTATTTT. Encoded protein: CASRSPGTASTDTQYF.

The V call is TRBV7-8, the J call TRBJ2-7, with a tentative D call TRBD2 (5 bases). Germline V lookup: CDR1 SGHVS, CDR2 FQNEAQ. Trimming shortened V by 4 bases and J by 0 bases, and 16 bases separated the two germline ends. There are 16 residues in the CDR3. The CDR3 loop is CASSSSAVGSSYEQYF. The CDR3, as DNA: TGTGCCAGCAGCTCGTCTGCCGTAGGGAGCTCCTACGAGCAGTACTTC.

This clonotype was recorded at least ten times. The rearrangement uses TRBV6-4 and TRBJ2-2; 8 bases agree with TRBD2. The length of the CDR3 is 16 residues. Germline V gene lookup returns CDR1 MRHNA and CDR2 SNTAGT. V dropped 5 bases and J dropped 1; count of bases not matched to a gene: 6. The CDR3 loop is CASSPAGDGNTGELFF. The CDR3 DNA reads TGTGCCAGCAGTCCAGCGGGAGATGGGAACACCGGGGAGCTGTTTTTT.

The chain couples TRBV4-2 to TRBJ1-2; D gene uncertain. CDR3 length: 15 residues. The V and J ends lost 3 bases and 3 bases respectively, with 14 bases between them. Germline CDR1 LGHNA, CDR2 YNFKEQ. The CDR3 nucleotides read TGTGCCAGCAGCCACTACTGGGAACCCCACTATGGCTACACCTTC. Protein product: CASSHYWEPHYGYTF.

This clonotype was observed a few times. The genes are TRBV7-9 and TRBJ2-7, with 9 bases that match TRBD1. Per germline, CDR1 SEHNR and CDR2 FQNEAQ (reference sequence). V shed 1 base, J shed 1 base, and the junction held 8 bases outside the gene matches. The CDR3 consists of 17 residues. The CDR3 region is CASSLGFTGGYSYEQYF. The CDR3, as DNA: TGTGCCAGCAGCTTAGGCTTTACAGGGGGCTATTCCTACGAGCAGTACTTC.

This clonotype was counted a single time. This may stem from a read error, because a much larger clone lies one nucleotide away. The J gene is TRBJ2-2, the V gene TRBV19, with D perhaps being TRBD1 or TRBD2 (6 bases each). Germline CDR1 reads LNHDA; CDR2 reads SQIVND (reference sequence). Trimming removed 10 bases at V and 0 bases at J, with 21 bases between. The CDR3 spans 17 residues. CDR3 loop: CATTATGAEANTGELFF. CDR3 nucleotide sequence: TGTGCCACCACAGCCACGGGGGCAGAGGCGAACACCGGGGAGCTGTTTTTT.

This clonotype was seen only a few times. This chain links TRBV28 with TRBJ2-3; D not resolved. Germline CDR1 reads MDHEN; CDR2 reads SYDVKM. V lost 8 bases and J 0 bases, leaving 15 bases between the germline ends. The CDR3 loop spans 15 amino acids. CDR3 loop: CASPPNGLSTDTQYF. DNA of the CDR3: TGTGCCAGCCCTCCAAACGGGCTAAGCACAGATACGCAGTATTTT.

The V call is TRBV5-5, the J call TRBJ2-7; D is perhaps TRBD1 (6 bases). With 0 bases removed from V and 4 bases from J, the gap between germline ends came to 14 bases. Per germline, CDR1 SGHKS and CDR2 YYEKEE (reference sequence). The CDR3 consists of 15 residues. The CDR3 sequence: CASSLVWGQGYEQYF. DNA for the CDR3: TGTGCCAGCAGCTTGGTCTGGGGGCAGGGTTACGAGCAGTACTTC.

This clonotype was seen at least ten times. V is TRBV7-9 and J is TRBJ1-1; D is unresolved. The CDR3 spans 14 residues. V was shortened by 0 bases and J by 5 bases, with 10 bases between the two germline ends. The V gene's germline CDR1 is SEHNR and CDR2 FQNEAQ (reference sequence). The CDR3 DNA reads TGTGCCAGCAGCTTAGCGGCGACAACGACTGAAGCTTTCTTT. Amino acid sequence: CASSLAATTTEAFF.

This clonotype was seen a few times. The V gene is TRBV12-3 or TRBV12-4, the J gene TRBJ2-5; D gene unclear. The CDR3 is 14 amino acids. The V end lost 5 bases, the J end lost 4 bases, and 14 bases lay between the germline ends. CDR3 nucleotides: TGTGCCAGCAGTCTCGGGCCCCGCGCAGAGACCCAGTACTTC. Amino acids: CASSLGPRAETQYF.

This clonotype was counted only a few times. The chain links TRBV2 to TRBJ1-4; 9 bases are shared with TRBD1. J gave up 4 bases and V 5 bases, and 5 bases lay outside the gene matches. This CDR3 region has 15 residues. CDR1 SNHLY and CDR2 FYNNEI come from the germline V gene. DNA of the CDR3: TGTGCCAGCAGTCTGGGACAGGGTGATAATGAAAAACTGTTTTTT. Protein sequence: CASSLGQGDNEKLFF.